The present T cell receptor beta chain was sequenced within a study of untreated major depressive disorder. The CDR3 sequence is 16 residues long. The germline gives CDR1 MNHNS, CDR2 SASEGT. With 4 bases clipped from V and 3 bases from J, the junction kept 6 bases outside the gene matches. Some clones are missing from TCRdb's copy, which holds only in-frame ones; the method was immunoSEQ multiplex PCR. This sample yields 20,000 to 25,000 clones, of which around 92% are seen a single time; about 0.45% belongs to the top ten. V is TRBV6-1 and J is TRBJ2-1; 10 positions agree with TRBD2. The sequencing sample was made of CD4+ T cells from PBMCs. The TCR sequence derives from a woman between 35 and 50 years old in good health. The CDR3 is CASSGAGGKLYNEQFF. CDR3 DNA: TGTGCCAGCAGTGGAGCGGGAGGGAAACTCTACAATGAGCAGTTCTTC.